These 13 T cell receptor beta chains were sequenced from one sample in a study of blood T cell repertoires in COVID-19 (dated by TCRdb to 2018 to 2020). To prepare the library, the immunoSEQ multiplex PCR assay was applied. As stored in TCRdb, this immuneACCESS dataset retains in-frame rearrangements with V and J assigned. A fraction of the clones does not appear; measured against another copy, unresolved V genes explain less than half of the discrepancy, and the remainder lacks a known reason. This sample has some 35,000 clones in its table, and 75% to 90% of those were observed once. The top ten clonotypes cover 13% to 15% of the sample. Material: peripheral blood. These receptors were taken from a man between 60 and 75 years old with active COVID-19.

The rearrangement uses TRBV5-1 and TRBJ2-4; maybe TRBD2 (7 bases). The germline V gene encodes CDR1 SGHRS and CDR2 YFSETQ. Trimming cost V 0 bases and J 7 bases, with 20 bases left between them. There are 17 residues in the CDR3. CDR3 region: CASSLAGEGRRGNIQYF. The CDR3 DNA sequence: TGCGCCAGCAGCTTGGCCGGGGAGGGCCGGAGGGGGAACATTCAGTACTTC.

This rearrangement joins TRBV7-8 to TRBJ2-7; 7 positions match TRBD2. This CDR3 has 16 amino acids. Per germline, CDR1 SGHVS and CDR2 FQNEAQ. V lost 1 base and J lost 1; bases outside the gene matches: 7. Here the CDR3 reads CASSLESASGSYEQYF. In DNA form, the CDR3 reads TGTGCCAGCAGCTTAGAATCGGCTAGCGGATCCTACGAGCAGTACTTC.

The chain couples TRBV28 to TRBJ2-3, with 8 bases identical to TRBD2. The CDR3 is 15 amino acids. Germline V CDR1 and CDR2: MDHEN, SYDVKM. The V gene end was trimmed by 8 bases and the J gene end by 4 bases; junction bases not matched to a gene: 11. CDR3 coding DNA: TGTGCCAGCGTATACCGGGGGGGCGGCCCAGATACGCAGTATTTT. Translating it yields CASVYRGGGPDTQYF.

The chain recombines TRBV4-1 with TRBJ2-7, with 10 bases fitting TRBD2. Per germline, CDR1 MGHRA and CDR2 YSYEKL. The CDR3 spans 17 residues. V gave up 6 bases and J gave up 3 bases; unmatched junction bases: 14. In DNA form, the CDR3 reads TGCGCCAGCAGTACAACTCCGCCGGGACTAGCGAACTACGAGCAGTACTTC. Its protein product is CASSTTPPGLANYEQYF.

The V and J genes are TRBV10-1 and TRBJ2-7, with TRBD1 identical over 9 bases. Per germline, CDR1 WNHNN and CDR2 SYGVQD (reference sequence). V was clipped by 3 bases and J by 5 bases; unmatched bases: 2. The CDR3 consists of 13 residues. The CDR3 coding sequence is TGCGCCAGCAGTGAACGGACAGGGGACGAGCAGTACTTC. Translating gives CASSERTGDEQYF.

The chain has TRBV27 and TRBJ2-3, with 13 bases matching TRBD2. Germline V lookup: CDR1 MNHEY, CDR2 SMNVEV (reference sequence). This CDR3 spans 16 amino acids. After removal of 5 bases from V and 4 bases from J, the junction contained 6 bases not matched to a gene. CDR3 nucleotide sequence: TGTGCCAGCAGTGAAGGACTAGCGGGAGCATCAGATACGCAGTATTTT. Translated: CASSEGLAGASDTQYF.

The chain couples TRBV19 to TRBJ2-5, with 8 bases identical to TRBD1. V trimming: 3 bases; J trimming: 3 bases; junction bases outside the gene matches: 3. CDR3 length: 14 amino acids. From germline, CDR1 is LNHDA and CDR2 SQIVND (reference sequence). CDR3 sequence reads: CASSMGQAKETQYF. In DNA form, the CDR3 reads TGTGCCAGTAGTATGGGACAGGCGAAAGAGACCCAGTACTTC. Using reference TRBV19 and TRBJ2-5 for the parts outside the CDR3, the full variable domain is DGGITQSPKYLFRKEGQNVTLSCEQNLNHDAMYWYRQDPGQGLRLIYYSQIVNDFQKGDIAEGYSVSREKKESFPLTVTSAQKNPTAFYLCASSMGQAKETQYFGPGTRLLVL.

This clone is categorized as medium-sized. The CDR3 region has the DNA TGTGCCAGCAGTTCCCCCAGGGGGCCTGACTATGGCTACACCTTC. Residues: CASSSPRGPDYGYTF. V usage is TRBV27 and J usage is TRBJ1-2; 8 bases map to TRBD1. The CDR3 extends over 15 amino acids. With 4 bases clipped from V and 3 bases from J, the junction kept 7 bases outside the gene matches. Germline V gene sequence: CDR1 MNHEY, CDR2 SMNVEV (reference sequence).

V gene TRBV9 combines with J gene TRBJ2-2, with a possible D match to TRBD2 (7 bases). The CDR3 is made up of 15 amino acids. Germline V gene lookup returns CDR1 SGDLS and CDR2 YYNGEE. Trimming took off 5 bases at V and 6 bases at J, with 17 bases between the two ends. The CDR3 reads CASSALGGTPGELFF. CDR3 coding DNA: TGTGCCAGCAGTGCTTTGGGGGGGACACCCGGGGAGCTGTTTTTT.

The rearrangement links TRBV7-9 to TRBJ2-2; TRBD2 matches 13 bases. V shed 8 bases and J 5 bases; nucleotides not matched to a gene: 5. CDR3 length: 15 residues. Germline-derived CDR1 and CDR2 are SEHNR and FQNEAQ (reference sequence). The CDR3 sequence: CASHPGLAGTGELFF. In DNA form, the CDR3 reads TGTGCCAGCCACCCGGGACTAGCGGGAACCGGGGAGCTGTTTTTT.

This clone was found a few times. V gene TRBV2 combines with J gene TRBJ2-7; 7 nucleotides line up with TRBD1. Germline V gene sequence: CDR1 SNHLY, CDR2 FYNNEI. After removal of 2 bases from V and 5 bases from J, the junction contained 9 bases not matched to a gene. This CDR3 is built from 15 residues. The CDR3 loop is CASSEPGQGQNEQYF. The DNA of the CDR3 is TGTGCCAGCAGTGAACCCGGCCAGGGACAGAACGAGCAGTACTTC. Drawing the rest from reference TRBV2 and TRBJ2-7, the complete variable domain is EPEVTQTPSHQVTQMGQEVILRCVPISNHLYFYWYRQILGQKVEFLVSFYNNEISEKSEIFDDQFSVERPDGSNFTLKIRSTKLEDSAMYFCASSEPGQGQNEQYFGPGTRLTVT.

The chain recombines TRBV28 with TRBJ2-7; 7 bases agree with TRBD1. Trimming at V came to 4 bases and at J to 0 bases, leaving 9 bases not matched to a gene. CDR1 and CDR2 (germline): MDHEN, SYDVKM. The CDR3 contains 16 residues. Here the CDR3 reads CASSSLGTESSYEQYF. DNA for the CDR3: TGTGCCAGCAGTTCTCTCGGGACAGAAAGCTCCTACGAGCAGTACTTC.

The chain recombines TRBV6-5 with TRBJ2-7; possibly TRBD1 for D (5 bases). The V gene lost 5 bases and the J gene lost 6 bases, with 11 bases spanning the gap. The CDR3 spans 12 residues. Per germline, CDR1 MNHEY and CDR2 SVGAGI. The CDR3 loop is CASSKPRAEQYF. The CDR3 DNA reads TGTGCCAGCAGTAAACCCAGGGCCGAGCAGTACTTC.